The source of this T cell receptor (beta chain) is a study of blood T cells in healthy people across ages. The germline V gene has CDR1 KGHSH and CDR2 LQKENI. The CDR3 has 15 amino acids. V was shortened by 3 bases and J by 7 bases, with 15 bases between the two germline ends. Combining a sample-barcoded 5' primer with a J-beta primer mix, a second PCR ran for about 7 to 12 cycles. TCRdb analysed the 5' RACE reads with MiXCR anew, one entry per CDR3 protein. Counted here are about 730,000 distinct CDR3 sequences, roughly 44% occurring once; the ten biggest clones make up less than 25%. This clonotype was counted only a few times.

The chain employs TRBV18 and TRBJ1-4; D possibly corresponds to TRBD1 (5 bases). Input material: blood. This TCR derives from an older woman in good health. The CDR3 protein is CASSPVGRATEKLFF. The DNA for the CDR3 is TGTGCCAGCTCACCTGTGGGGCGCGCGACTGAAAAACTGTTTTTT.